This T cell receptor (beta chain) originates from a study of spatial heterogeneity in lung cancer (dated by TCRdb to the late 2010s). For the wider study: Donors were 65 to 85 patients with early-stage, untreated non-small cell lung cancer from the lung TRACERx cohort. Follow-up PBMC samples were sequenced whenever the samples were available, and the median time to follow-up was around two years after resection. Beta-chain transcripts were consistently detected in greater numbers than alpha-chain transcripts, which likely reflects a higher abundance of beta-chain transcripts. In the raw uncorrected reads, each unique combination of TCR and UMI appeared on average more than ten times. In non-small cell lung cancer, the study made a quantitative comparison of TCR alpha and beta repertoires among multiple tumor regions, matched nontumor lung and blood. The study linked features of the TCR repertoire to counts of nonsynonymous mutations, which were determined by whole-exome sequencing of tumor tissue. At surgery, both alpha and beta chains were TCR-sequenced in 220 tumor regions, some 64 matched nontumor lung samples and a few dozen PBMC samples.

The sample's time point, from its label and the paper: blood at routine non-recurrence follow-up after resection. TCR sequencing used whole RNA extracted from tumor and nontumor lung tissue, or from cryopreserved PBMC samples, without cell sorting. Patients were selected for TCR sequencing only if sufficient RNA was available from at least two tumor regions. Libraries came from 5' RACE. The listed sequencing device is NextSeq 500. To allow correction of PCR and sequencing errors, the TCR library protocol tagged every TCR cDNA molecule with a unique molecular identifier. For the original study's pipeline: TCR identification, UMI-based error correction and CDR3 extraction were all carried out with Decombinator tools. TCRs above a frequency of 2 per 1,000, corresponding to the top 1% of the tumor frequency distribution, were defined as expanded. Renyi diversity was computed with the R vegan package after each repertoire had been subsampled 100 times to 5,000 TCRs. To build CDR3 similarity networks, amino acid triplet string-kernel similarity was used, and CDR3s were connected when their pairwise similarity was above 0.82. TCRdb itself trimmed the public reads at Q25 with fastp, ran MiXCR and retained productive beta chains. Entries that share a CDR3 protein sequence are merged under the most common genes and DNA. The V and J calls follow TCRdb's processing rather than the paper's. The sample table contains under 30,000 distinct CDR3 sequences; only one count was recorded for roughly 5.6% of them. The top ten clones comprise 20% to 25% of the sample.

This clonotype is described as medium-sized (0.01 to 0.1%). Its binding antigen is unknown. Per-base qualities were not stored, and no clone one base away is much larger. Study-wide findings and limitations: Confirming at a functional level the hypothesis that regional TCRs recognize regional mutations was considered to require additional single-cell paired TCR alpha and beta sequencing. Only roughly 15 patients were included in the comparisons of baseline and follow-up blood repertoires. Ubiquitous expanded tumor TCRs were detected in blood more often at tumor resection than at routine follow-up.

The CDR3 spans 13 residues, from the cysteine through the phenylalanine. The sequence is cut down to CDR3 DNA, 39 bases in frame from base 1. The germline V gene specifies SQVTM as CDR1 and ANQGSEA as CDR2. The chain joins TRBV29-1 to TRBJ1-2; 9 bases in the junction line up with TRBD1. The sequences come from PBMCs, collected at follow-up. This TCR derives from a male donor with early-stage non-small cell lung cancer. The CDR3 protein sequence reads: CTTGTGHNYGYTF. The DNA reads as follows: TGCACGACCGGGACAGGGCATAACTATGGCTACACCTTC. Joined to the reference TRBV29-1 and TRBJ1-2 proteins, this CDR3 gives the full variable domain: SAVISQKPSRDICQRGTSLTIQCQVDSQVTMMFWYRQQPGQSLTLIATANQGSEATYESGFVIDKFPISRPNLTFSTLTVSNMSPEDSSIYLCTTGTGHNYGYTFGSGTRLTVV.